The 3 T cell receptor beta chains below come from one sample, sequenced in a study of response to subunit inactivated influenza vaccine. Each CDR3 protein gets one entry after TCRdb re-called the RT-PCR reads with MiXCR. The sample has about 500,000 distinct CDR3 sequences, approximately 15% seen once. Material: CD4+ T cells sorted from PBMCs, obtained less than 30 months after vaccination. Receptors originate from a man in his fifties or sixties who received an inactivated influenza vaccine.

V and J are TRBV7-8 and TRBJ2-5; possibly TRBD2 for D (6 bases). Deletions cut 5 bases from V and 2 bases from J, with 18 bases between. CDR1 SGHVS and CDR2 FQNEAQ come from the germline V gene. This CDR3 has 16 amino acids. Written as DNA, the CDR3 is TGTGCCAGCAGCCCAAACCTCGGGGGTCCTCAAGAGACCCAGTACTTC. Translating it yields CASSPNLGGPQETQYF.

The table lists this clonotype with a few counts. The chain couples TRBV5-1 to TRBJ2-1; D might be TRBD1 (5 bases). Per germline, CDR1 SGHRS and CDR2 YFSETQ. The CDR3 sequence is 14 residues long. Deletions cut 3 bases from V and 10 bases from J, with 17 bases between. This CDR3 reads CASSSQGLGEEQFF. The CDR3, as DNA: TGCGCCAGCAGCTCCCAGGGCCTCGGAGAGGAGCAGTTCTTC.

This rearrangement joins TRBV5-1 to TRBJ2-1; 7 nucleotides line up with TRBD2. The CDR3 sequence is 17 residues long. Germline V CDR1 and CDR2: SGHRS, YFSETQ. V was pared by 4 bases and J by 8 bases, with 18 bases of the junction left unmatched. The DNA of the CDR3 is TGCGCCAGCAGCCCGGGTTGGAGGACTAGGCGGATTGATGAGCAGTTCTTC. It translates to CASSPGWRTRRIDEQFF.